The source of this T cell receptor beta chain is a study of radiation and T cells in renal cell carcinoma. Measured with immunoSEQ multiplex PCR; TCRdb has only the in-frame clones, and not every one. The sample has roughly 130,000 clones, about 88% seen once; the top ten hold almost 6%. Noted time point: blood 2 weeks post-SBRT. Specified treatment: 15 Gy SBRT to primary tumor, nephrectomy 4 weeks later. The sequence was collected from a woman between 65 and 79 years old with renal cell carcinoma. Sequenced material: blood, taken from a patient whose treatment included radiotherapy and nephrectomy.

CDR3 amino acids: CASSLERTGGYGYTF. In DNA form, the CDR3 reads TGCGCCAGCAGCTTGGAAAGGACGGGAGGGTATGGCTACACCTTC. The V and J genes are TRBV5-1 and TRBJ1-2; no reliable D call. Trimming removed 0 bases at V and 5 bases at J, with 14 bases between. The CDR3 sequence is 15 residues long. Germline V lookup: CDR1 SGHRS, CDR2 YFSETQ.